These 9 T cell receptor beta chains came from one sample sequenced in a study of blood T cell repertoires in COVID-19. Sequencing was performed with immunoSEQ multiplex PCR; in TCRdb, only in-frame clones are kept and a portion is missing. The sample includes roughly 240,000 clones, around 83% of them seen just once. Sequences were obtained from peripheral blood. The receptor source for this set is a man between 40 and 49 years old who had recovered from COVID-19.

This chain links TRBV19 with TRBJ1-2; possible D gene TRBD1, 5 bases. Trimming pared 3 bases from V and 10 bases from J, leaving 21 bases between. The CDR3 loop spans 15 amino acids. Germline V gene data show CDR1 as LNHDA and CDR2 as SQIVND (reference sequence). CDR3 loop: CASSIARGGGSVYTF. CDR3 DNA sequence: TGTGCCAGTAGTATCGCGCGTGGGGGAGGATCAGTCTACACCTTC.

The chain carries TRBV11-2 and TRBJ2-7, with D unresolved. Trimming left V 5 bases short and J 6 bases short, with 11 bases between. CDR3 length equals 12 residues. CDR1 and CDR2 from the germline V gene are SGHAT and FQNNGV. The CDR3 DNA reads TGTGCCAGCAGCGTTCTCAGGTCCGAGCAGTACTTC. This translates into CASSVLRSEQYF.

Notes on this clone: Other DNA variants within this sample encode the same CDR3. The gene calls are TRBV4-3 and TRBJ1-3, with 7 positions matching TRBD1. V dropped 3 bases and J dropped 0; count of bases not matched to a gene: 2. The CDR3 covers 15 residues. Germline assignment: CDR1 LGHNA and CDR2 YSLEER. CDR3 protein: CASSQDRSSGNTIYF. CDR3 nucleotide sequence: TGCGCCAGCAGCCAGGACAGGAGCTCTGGAAACACCATATATTTT.

The chain recombines TRBV29-1 with TRBJ2-1, with 8 bases matching TRBD1. The CDR3 extends over 14 amino acids. The germline CDR1 and CDR2 sequences are SQVTM and ANQGSEA. V gave up 5 bases and J gave up 8 bases; unmatched junction bases: 11. CDR3 protein: CSVMVGQGGYEQFF. DNA of the CDR3: TGCAGCGTTATGGTAGGACAGGGTGGATATGAGCAGTTCTTC.

The genes are TRBV18 and TRBJ1-4, with 9 bases lining up with TRBD1. This CDR3 spans 14 amino acids. The germline V gene has CDR1 KGHSH and CDR2 LQKENI. V lost 2 bases and J lost 7; bases outside the gene matches: 2. The CDR3, as DNA: TGTGCCAGCTCACCAGGACAGGGGTTTGAAAAACTGTTTTTT. Translated, it gives CASSPGQGFEKLFF.

This chain joins TRBV6-5 and TRBJ2-3; unclear D gene. The CDR3 has 15 residues. Trimming stripped 6 bases from V and 2 bases from J, with 15 bases between. Germline V gene lookup returns CDR1 MNHEY and CDR2 SVGAGI. The CDR3 sequence is CASSLSEQTTDTQYF. CDR3 DNA: TGTGCCAGCAGCCTAAGTGAACAGACCACAGATACGCAGTATTTT.

The V gene is TRBV19, the J gene TRBJ2-2; D gene uncertain. The germline gives CDR1 LNHDA, CDR2 SQIVND (reference sequence). The CDR3 runs to 13 residues. V was pared by 7 bases and J by 8 bases, with 14 bases between. This CDR3 reads CASIGTLGGELFF. The CDR3 nucleotides are TGTGCCAGTATTGGAACTCTAGGTGGGGAGCTGTTTTTT.

In its sample, this clone was seen once. V usage is TRBV5-1 and J usage is TRBJ1-5; the D gene is possibly TRBD1 (6 bases). Germline values: CDR1 SGHRS, CDR2 YFSETQ. This CDR3 has 18 amino acids. V was pared by 0 bases and J by 0 bases, with 16 bases between. CDR3 in DNA: TGCGCCAGCAGCTTGGACGGCTCAGGGGTTGATAGCAATCAGCCCCAGCATTTT. Its protein product is CASSLDGSGVDSNQPQHF. Full variable domain (rest looked up from reference TRBV5-1 and TRBJ1-5): KAGVTQTPRYLIKTRGQQVTLSCSPISGHRSVSWYQQTPGQGLQFLFEYFSETQRNKGNFPGRFSGRQFSNSRSEMNVSTLELGDSALYLCASSLDGSGVDSNQPQHFGDGTRLSIL.

The V gene is TRBV6-5, the J gene TRBJ1-2; perhaps TRBD1 as D (6 bases). The CDR3 is 14 amino acids. Trimming removed 6 bases at V and 0 bases at J, with 11 bases between. The germline CDR1 and CDR2 sequences are MNHEY and SVGAGI. The CDR3 here is CASRRTVTNYGYTF. CDR3 nucleotides: TGTGCCAGCAGGCGGACAGTGACTAACTATGGCTACACCTTC.